The 7 T cell receptor beta chains presented below share a single source sample, sequenced in a study of naive and memory T cell subsets. Two oligonucleotides, mixed equimolar, formed the beta constant-region primer covering TRBC1 and TRBC2. MiXCR was run by TCRdb on the UMI-ligation and nested PCR reads, yielding one entry per CDR3 protein. Here the sample spans 65,000 to 85,000 distinct CDR3 sequences, less than 15% being singletons. The sequencing sample was made of central memory CD4+ T cells from blood. The receptors were sampled from a human donor in good health.

The chain uses TRBV5-6 and TRBJ1-2; unclear D gene. CDR1 is SGHDT and CDR2 is YYEEEE in the germline V gene. The CDR3 contains 14 residues. Trimming removed 7 bases from V and 4 bases from J, with 17 bases in between. CDR3 DNA sequence: TGTGCCAGCGAGGAGGCACATAGGTCCTATGGCTACACCTTC. Residues: CASEEAHRSYGYTF.

This clonotype was seen at least ten times. V and J are TRBV11-2 and TRBJ2-1; 7 nucleotides match TRBD2. CDR3 length equals 13 residues. V was clipped by 7 bases and J by 8 bases; unmatched bases: 8. Germline V lookup: CDR1 SGHAT, CDR2 FQNNGV. This CDR3 is CASTSPAGHEQFF. CDR3 DNA: TGTGCCAGCACCTCGCCAGCGGGACATGAGCAGTTCTTC.

The table lists this clonotype with a few counts. The V and J genes are TRBV5-8 and TRBJ1-5; TRBD1 aligns across 9 bases. The CDR3 contains 16 residues. Germline CDR1 reads SGHTS; CDR2 reads YDEGEE. V was clipped by 3 bases and J by 8 bases; unmatched bases: 12. CDR3 DNA sequence: TGTGCCAGCAGCTCCGGGACAGGGCCCTCTGAGGAGCCCCAGCATTTT. This encodes CASSSGTGPSEEPQHF.

The chain joins TRBV18 to TRBJ1-1; D gene ambiguous. The ends were cut back, 0 bases at V and 3 bases at J, with 5 bases in the middle. This CDR3 spans 13 amino acids. Germline V lookup: CDR1 KGHSH, CDR2 LQKENI. The CDR3 sequence is CASSPPGYTEAFF. The CDR3 DNA reads as TGTGCCAGCTCACCACCCGGTTACACTGAAGCTTTCTTT. Supplemented by reference TRBV18 and TRBJ1-1, the full variable domain reads NAGVMQNPRHLVRRRGQEARLRCSPMKGHSHVYWYRQLPEEGLKFMVYLQKENIIDESGMPKERFSAEFPKEGPSILRIQQVVRGDSAAYFCASSPPGYTEAFFGQGTRLTVV.

This clonotype was seen ten or more times. The V and J genes are TRBV6-5 and TRBJ1-2; D is unresolved. V lost 2 bases and J lost 3, with 7 bases in between. Germline CDR1 reads MNHEY; CDR2 reads SVGAGI. The CDR3 has 13 residues. DNA of the CDR3: TGTGCCAGCAGTTACGCGGCAGACTATGGCTACACCTTC. This codes for CASSYAADYGYTF.

This clonotype was counted ten times or more. The rearrangement links TRBV29-1 to TRBJ2-4, with TRBD1 as a possible D gene (5 bases). CDR1 is SQVTM and CDR2 is ANQGSEA in the germline V gene. V lost 4 bases and J 6 bases, leaving 10 bases between the germline ends. The CDR3 has 12 residues. The CDR3 bases are TGCAGCGTTGTCTCCGACAGAAACATTCAGTACTTC. As protein: CSVVSDRNIQYF.

This clonotype was observed a handful of times. The genes are TRBV12-3 or TRBV12-4 and TRBJ2-7; 12 positions agree with TRBD1. The CDR3 covers 17 residues. V trimming: 1 base; J trimming: 4 bases; junction bases outside the gene matches: 8. The CDR3 nucleotides read TGTGCCAGCAGTTTAGTGTACGGGACAGGGGGCCGGTACGAGCAGTACTTC. It specifies CASSLVYGTGGRYEQYF.